A single sample gave rise to the 10 T cell receptor beta chains below, sequenced in a study of T cell responses to AZD1222 COVID-19 vaccine. Profiling relied on immunoSEQ multiplex PCR, and the TCRdb table lists in-frame clones only, not all of them. The data hold 100,000 or so clones, with roughly 89% observed a single time. Sequenced material: peripheral blood, taken on day 0 of AZD1222 vaccination. These receptors were taken from an adult in good health.

V is TRBV6-5 and J is TRBJ1-1; D is possibly TRBD1 (6 bases). The V gene's germline CDR1 is MNHEY and CDR2 SVGAGI. The CDR3 is made up of 16 amino acids. V lost 0 bases and J lost 4, with 15 bases in between. Written as DNA, the CDR3 is TGTGCCAGCAGTTACTCGGGACACCCTGTGAGCACTGAAGCTTTCTTT. As protein: CASSYSGHPVSTEAFF.

This sequence joins TRBV2 and TRBJ2-1; 7 nucleotides agree with TRBD1. The CDR3 is made up of 14 amino acids. Trimming at V came to 2 bases and at J to 9 bases, leaving 7 bases not matched to a gene. Looked up from germline, CDR1 is SNHLY and CDR2 is FYNNEI. The CDR3 DNA reads TGTGCCAGCAGTGAACAGGGGGATGTCGGTGAGCAGTTCTTC. Amino acids: CASSEQGDVGEQFF. Looking up the rest from reference TRBV2 and TRBJ2-1 gives the full variable domain: EPEVTQTPSHQVTQMGQEVILRCVPISNHLYFYWYRQILGQKVEFLVSFYNNEISEKSEIFDDQFSVERPDGSNFTLKIRSTKLEDSAMYFCASSEQGDVGEQFFGPGTRLTVL.

The chain links TRBV6-1 to TRBJ2-1, with D possibly matching TRBD1 (6 bases). V gave up 0 bases and J gave up 9 bases, with 12 bases separating them. Germline V gene data show CDR1 as MNHNS and CDR2 as SASEGT. The CDR3 covers 14 residues. The CDR3, as DNA: TGTGCCAGCAGTGAAGCGCAGTGGGGGCTTGAGCAGTTCTTC. Encoded protein: CASSEAQWGLEQFF.

This clone has a single count. This chain links TRBV6-5 with TRBJ2-7, with D tentatively TRBD1 (6 bases). V lost 1 base and J 1 base, leaving 8 bases between the germline ends. This CDR3 contains 14 residues. CDR1 is MNHEY, CDR2 SVGAGI, per germline. CDR3 nucleotides: TGTGCCAGCAGTTACTATCAGGGGTCCTACGAGCAGTACTTC. Encoded protein: CASSYYQGSYEQYF.

The V and J genes are TRBV11-3 and TRBJ2-7; 7 positions agree with TRBD2. Per the germline V gene, CDR1 is SGHNT and CDR2 is YENEEA. This CDR3 is 13 amino acids long. Trimming cost V 1 base and J 6 bases; bases outside gene matches: 3. The chain's CDR3 is CASSLVSSGEQYF. The CDR3 DNA sequence: TGTGCCAGCAGCTTAGTGTCTAGCGGCGAGCAGTACTTC.

V and J are TRBV28 and TRBJ1-3; no reliable D call. This CDR3 comprises 14 residues. Germline CDR1 reads MDHEN; CDR2 reads SYDVKM. V was cut by 5 bases and J by 0 bases, with 8 bases left in between. The CDR3 is CASSKPSSGNTIYF. In DNA, the CDR3 is TGTGCCAGCAGTAAACCGTCCTCTGGAAACACCATATATTTT.

The chain uses TRBV7-6 and TRBJ1-6; D is uncertain. V gave up 6 bases and J gave up 10 bases, with 16 bases separating them. CDR1 and CDR2 (germline): SGHVS, FNYEAQ. This CDR3 has 14 amino acids. Here the CDR3 DNA reads TGTGCCAGCAGTTTAATGTTACCGGGATCACCCCTCCACTTT. This sequence encodes CASSLMLPGSPLHF. The entire variable domain, with the rest obtained from reference TRBV7-6 and TRBJ1-6, is as follows: GAGVSQSPRYKVTKRGQDVALRCDPISGHVSLYWYRQALGQGPEFLTYFNYEAQQDKSGLPNDRFSAERPEGSISTLTIQRTEQRDSAMYRCASSLMLPGSPLHFGNGTRLTVT.

The chain carries TRBV11-3 and TRBJ2-1; D is ambiguous. The CDR3 is made up of 13 amino acids. The V end lost 0 bases, the J end lost 10 bases, and 10 bases lay between the germline ends. CDR1 SGHNT and CDR2 YENEEA come from the germline V gene. The CDR3 DNA is TGTGCCAGCAGCTTAGAGGAAGCCGGGGAGCAGTTCTTC. It specifies CASSLEEAGEQFF.

The rearrangement uses TRBV21-1 and TRBJ1-3; TRBD1, the table's D call, lacks a check against the DNA. TRBV21-1 is recorded as a pseudogene. This CDR3 comprises 18 residues. CDR3 amino acids: CASSRHGGQIYSGNTIYF. As DNA, the CDR3 is TGTGCCAGCAGCCGTCATGGCGGACAGATATACTCTGGAAACACCATATATTTT.

This sequence joins TRBV19 and TRBJ2-1; D gene unclear. V lost 3 bases and J lost 0, with 9 bases in between. This CDR3 has 15 amino acids. Germline V lookup: CDR1 LNHDA, CDR2 SQIVND (reference sequence). CDR3 amino acids: CASSIGVDSYNEQFF. The CDR3, as DNA: TGTGCCAGTAGTATTGGGGTTGACTCCTACAATGAGCAGTTCTTC.